Sequencing of this TCR beta chain was carried out in a study of shared clonotypes between healthy human individuals. Both subsets, CD45RA+ naive and CD45RA-negative memory, were split from the CD4+ cells. V was pared by 6 bases and J by 1 base, with 12 bases between. This CDR3 has 14 residues. Germline CDR1 is KGHSH and CDR2 is LQKENI. A deep-level run was used for the assay. An approximately 210 ng quantity of DNA, about 30,000 T cell genomes, went into the sorted-subset replicate PCRs. The protocol was immunoSEQ multiplex PCR, while the TCRdb copy is restricted to in-frame clones and leaves out a portion. Among under 2.5 million clones listed, around 93% were seen once.

The chain combines TRBV18 with TRBJ1-1, with D possibly TRBD1 on 5 matching bases. This TCR was recovered from a young man in good health. Some clones in this sample may be carry-over from other donors' samples. Sequences were obtained from naive CD4+ T cells from PBMCs. Subset defined: CD45RA+ positively selected. The CDR3 bases are TGTGCCAGCTCGTACGGGACCCAGAACACTGAAGCTTTCTTT. Translated, it gives CASSYGTQNTEAFF.